This entry concerns a single T cell receptor (beta chain). The donors were healthy bone marrow donors. The data were taken from a study of cytomegalovirus exposure and HLA in healthy donors. About the research overall: Genotyping showed 75% to 90% of 398 donors falling in the Caucasian-associated ancestry cluster.

Germline V gene data show CDR1 as KGHSH and CDR2 as LQKENI. V was cut by 6 bases and J by 0 bases, with 5 bases left in between. The CDR3 contains 13 residues. Use of 60 Vbeta and 13 Jbeta primers characterized the PCR. Clones were sequenced by immunoSEQ multiplex PCR, and TCRdb holds only the in-frame ones, with some missing. The sample carries about 190,000 clones, around 73% recorded once. This TCR came from a woman in her 30s in good health and CMV-seropositive. The chain links TRBV18 to TRBJ2-2; D ambiguous. Sequenced material: PBMCs. The CDR3 DNA reads TGTGCCAGCTCCCAAACGAACACCGGGGAGCTGTTTTTT. It translates to CASSQTNTGELFF. Supplemented by reference TRBV18 and TRBJ2-2, the full variable domain reads NAGVMQNPRHLVRRRGQEARLRCSPMKGHSHVYWYRQLPEEGLKFMVYLQKENIIDESGMPKERFSAEFPKEGPSILRIQQVVRGDSAAYFCASSQTNTGELFFGEGSRLTVL.